This T cell receptor (beta chain) was observed in a study of shared clonotypes between healthy human individuals. Study-level points and caveats: It was expected that sequencing depth would affect clonotype sharing among donors.

Data came from immunoSEQ multiplex PCR; TCRdb stores just in-frame clones and leaves some out. The sample yields around 700,000 clones, 73% seen once. Per germline, CDR1 LNHDA and CDR2 SQIVND (reference sequence). The CDR3 totals 13 residues. The donor population consisted of healthy HIV-negative adults with no recent acute infections or vaccinations. Only a few counts were recorded for this clone. Its antigen is unidentified. One junction end does not reproduce the germline sequence, and a read error may be involved. The gene calls are TRBV19 and TRBJ2-1; 8 bases agree with TRBD2. The sample comprised memory CD4+ T cells sorted from blood. Subset denoted: CD45RA-negative fraction. This TCR derives from a woman aged 25-40 years in good health. This chain's CDR3 is CASNIAGSYEQFF. CDR3 bases: TGTGCCAGTAATATAGCGGGGTCCTATGAGCAGTTCTTC.